One sample yielded the 7 T cell receptor beta chains listed below, sequenced in a study of Graves' ophthalmopathy and Graves' hyperthyroidism. TCR beta CDR3 amplification used RNA transcripts. After a first-round RT-PCR with HTBI primers, a second-round multiplex PCR was run. TCRdb re-analysed the multiplex PCR reads in MiXCR, keeping a single row per CDR3 protein. The data hold about 740,000 distinct CDR3 sequences, with 40% observed a single time. The specimen sequenced was peripheral blood. These receptors were taken from an adult man with Graves' ophthalmopathy.

This clonotype was recorded a few times. The gene calls are TRBV4-3 and TRBJ1-6; D not certain. CDR3 length: 16 amino acids. The germline V and J ends were trimmed by 0 bases and 5 bases, with 11 bases remaining between them. Germline CDR1 is LGHNA and CDR2 is YSLEER. The CDR3 DNA is TGCGCCAGCAGCCAAGATCTTGCCAGGCATAATTCACCCCTCCACTTT. Translated: CASSQDLARHNSPLHF.

In the case of this clonotype: An end of the junction does not agree with germline; a read error may underlie this. The V gene is TRBV7-2, the J gene TRBJ2-7; D is tentatively TRBD1 or TRBD2 (5 bases each). Per germline, CDR1 SGHTA and CDR2 FQGNSA. The CDR3 length is 14 residues. In DNA form, the CDR3 reads TGCGCCAGCAGCCATCCGGGACGAACCTACGAGCAGTACTTC. Amino acids: CASSHPGRTYEQYF.

This clonotype has ten or more counts. The CDR3 loop reads CASSLRGPPGELFF. In DNA form, the CDR3 reads TGTGCCAGCAGCTTGAGAGGTCCTCCCGGGGAGCTGTTTTTT. The chain uses TRBV7-9 and TRBJ2-2; D not resolved. V was cut by 3 bases and J by 6 bases, with 11 bases left in between. Germline V gene lookup returns CDR1 SEHNR and CDR2 FQNEAQ (reference sequence). This CDR3 contains 14 residues.

V and J are TRBV9 and TRBJ2-2, with D tentatively TRBD1 (5 bases). Trimming took 4 bases from V and 1 from J, leaving 14 bases between them. The CDR3 sequence is 16 residues long. Germline V gene data show CDR1 as SGDLS and CDR2 as YYNGEE. DNA of the CDR3: TGTGCCAGCAGCCAGGAGCTTCAGGGGAACACCGGGGAGCTGTTTTTT. This translates into CASSQELQGNTGELFF.

This clonotype was observed a few times. The chain employs TRBV5-4 and TRBJ1-2; 7 nucleotides line up with TRBD1. This CDR3 has 16 amino acids. Per germline, CDR1 SGHNT and CDR2 YYREEE (reference sequence). V was clipped by 4 bases and J by 0 bases; unmatched bases: 9. The CDR3 reads CASSPRDRNSNYGYTF. CDR3 bases: TGTGCCAGCAGCCCACGGGACAGAAATTCTAACTATGGCTACACCTTC.

The chain carries TRBV7-9 and TRBJ1-3; D ambiguous. Germline V CDR1 and CDR2: SEHNR, FQNEAQ (reference sequence). V was cut by 4 bases and J by 1 base, with 17 bases left in between. The CDR3 contains 17 residues. The CDR3 loop reads CASSSLSFSFSGNTIYF. CDR3 sequence (DNA): TGTGCCAGCAGCTCCCTCTCCTTTTCCTTTTCTGGAAACACCATATATTTT.

The chain uses TRBV24-1 and TRBJ1-5, with D hard to call. The germline gives CDR1 KGHDR, CDR2 SFDVKD. Trimming pared 6 bases from V and 7 bases from J, leaving 21 bases between. This CDR3 has 16 residues. The CDR3 bases are TGTGCCACCAGTCTTCGCACGGGCACCGGGGAGCAGCCCCAGCATTTT. This encodes CATSLRTGTGEQPQHF.